In this sample, the clone carrying this T cell receptor beta chain turned up many times. The antigen remains unidentified. This entry belongs to a study of T-cell reconstitution after alpha-beta-depleted transplantation in children. Study conclusions and caveats: Expanded graft clones, several hundred of them, were reportedly the source of alpha-beta T cells about two months after transplant. Among T cells one year after transplant, newly produced cells accounted for most counts and diversity.

It was with unique molecular identifiers that the TCRbeta library was prepared. TCRdb redid the calling of the PCR reads with MiXCR, one entry per CDR3 protein. The data show a few hundred thousand distinct CDR3 sequences, around 9.9% seen once. Sequences were derived from PBMCs, sampled before TCRalphabeta/CD19-depleted stem cell transplant. This clonotype originated in a child less than two years old with acute myeloid leukemia, due to receive a stem cell transplant.

The CDR3, as DNA: TGTGCCAGCAGTTTAGCCGTCTCCAGGGATCAGCCCCAGCATTTT. Translation gives CASSLAVSRDQPQHF. The chain couples TRBV12-3 or TRBV12-4 to TRBJ1-5, with a tentative D call TRBD1 (5 bases). There are 15 residues in the CDR3. V lost 0 bases and J 5 bases, leaving 11 bases between the germline ends.